The present entry profiles one T cell receptor (beta chain) with its context. The antigen is not known. CDR3 length: 12 residues. Per germline, CDR1 SQVTM and CDR2 ANQGSEA. Profiling relied on immunoSEQ multiplex PCR, and the TCRdb table lists in-frame clones only, not all of them. This sample yields 71,000 or so clones, of which around three quarters are seen a single time; approximately 3.7% belongs to the top ten. Antigen-specific CD4+ T cell clonotypes were called by their expansion after viral peptide-pool culture in ViraFEST. The culture ran for about 10 days, and then CD4+ T cells were isolated. Previously uninfected by SARS-CoV-2, the vaccine recipients also showed negative nucleocapsid antibodies. This specimen belongs to a study of vaccination effects on CD4 cells after COVID-19.

This receptor was taken from a human donor who received a COVID-19 vaccine. The specimen comprised CD4+ T cells from PBMCs cultured with HCoV-OC43 spike peptides, sampled before COVID-19 vaccination. Subset noted: HCoV-OC43 spike overlapping peptide pool stimulation. J is TRBJ2-3 and V is TRBV29-1, with D possibly matching TRBD2 (5 bases). The DNA for the CDR3 is TGCTCTGTAGCGCAAGTCACAGATACGCAGTATTTT. Translated, it gives CSVAQVTDTQYF.